The 9 T cell receptor beta chains below were found in one sample sequenced in a study. From the RT-PCR reads, TCRdb called clonotypes with MiXCR, one entry per CDR3 protein. The data show about 680,000 distinct CDR3 sequences, around 14% seen once. Sequences were obtained from memory CD4+ T cells from blood. These receptors were obtained from a female donor in good health, serving as a healthy control.

V is TRBV29-1 and J is TRBJ2-1; 11 bases align to TRBD1. CDR3 length: 14 amino acids. Trimming took 7 bases from V and 9 from J; bases not matched to a gene: 11. Germline V CDR1 and CDR2: SQVTM, ANQGSEA. CDR3 protein: CSANCGQGAFEQFF. The CDR3 DNA reads TGCAGCGCTAACTGCGGACAGGGGGCATTTGAGCAGTTCTTC.

This clonotype turned up a few times. The chain employs TRBV28 and TRBJ2-7; TRBD1 matches at 9 bases. The CDR3 length is 14 residues. Germline CDR1 MDHEN, CDR2 SYDVKM. J gave up 7 bases and V 10 bases, and 14 bases lay outside the gene matches. The CDR3 sequence: CATRWGTGLGEQYF. The CDR3 region has the DNA TGTGCCACCAGGTGGGGGACAGGGTTAGGGGAGCAGTACTTC.

This clonotype was detected ten times or more. V usage is TRBV6-5 and J usage is TRBJ2-3, with D possibly being TRBD2 (6 bases). V dropped 2 bases and J dropped 6 bases, with 12 bases sitting between them. The CDR3 length is 14 residues. Germline V CDR1 and CDR2: MNHEY, SVGAGI. The DNA for the CDR3 is TGTGCCAGCAGTTACGCCGACGGAGGGGATACGCAGTATTTT. It yields the protein CASSYADGGDTQYF.

This clonotype was detected a few times. The chain employs TRBV28 and TRBJ2-1; D could derive from TRBD1 or TRBD2 (5 bases each). The CDR3 is made up of 16 amino acids. With 2 bases removed from V and 0 bases from J, the gap between germline ends came to 11 bases. In germline, CDR1 is MDHEN, CDR2 SYDVKM. Written as DNA, the CDR3 is TGTGCCAGCAGTTTAGGGACCGCCAGCTCCTACAATGAGCAGTTCTTC. Translated: CASSLGTASSYNEQFF. The full variable domain, completed using reference TRBV28 and TRBJ2-1, is DVKVTQSSRYLVKRTGEKVFLECVQDMDHENMFWYRQDPGLGLRLIYFSYDVKMKEKGDIPEGYSVSREKKERFSLILESASTNQTSMYLCASSLGTASSYNEQFFGPGTRLTVL.

This clonotype was picked up a small number of times. This chain uses TRBV12-3 or TRBV12-4 with TRBJ1-1, with D perhaps TRBD1 (5 bases). V lost 4 bases and J lost 4, with 16 bases in between. This CDR3 comprises 15 residues. CDR3 in amino acids: CASSSGGGRVTEAFF. For the CDR3, the DNA is TGTGCCAGCAGTTCCGGGGGGGGAAGAGTCACTGAAGCTTTCTTT.

The gene calls are TRBV19 and TRBJ2-3; 7 nucleotides line up with TRBD1. The CDR3 has 15 amino acids. The germline gives CDR1 LNHDA, CDR2 SQIVND (reference sequence). V was clipped by 4 bases and J by 2 bases; unmatched bases: 6. The chain's CDR3 is CASSTWDSYTDTQYF. The CDR3 DNA sequence: TGTGCCAGTAGTACTTGGGACAGCTACACAGATACGCAGTATTTT.

This clonotype was observed a handful of times. The rearrangement links TRBV20-1 to TRBJ1-1; 7 nucleotides agree with TRBD1. The germline gives CDR1 DFQATT, CDR2 SNEGSKA (reference sequence). The CDR3 is made up of 14 amino acids. The V gene end was trimmed by 6 bases and the J gene end by 0 bases; junction bases not matched to a gene: 7. The CDR3 region has the DNA TGCAGTGCAAGAAAGGGGGCGTTGAACACTGAAGCTTTCTTT. Protein: CSARKGALNTEAFF.

This clonotype was picked up a small number of times. The DNA for the CDR3 is TGTGCCAGCAGCCAAGGCCCGACAACGGGCTACACCTTC. Protein: CASSQGPTTGYTF. J is TRBJ1-2 and V is TRBV14; no clear D. V dropped 1 base and J dropped 8 bases, with 11 bases sitting between them. This CDR3 comprises 13 residues. Germline CDR1 SGHDN, CDR2 FVKESK.

V is TRBV7-2 and J is TRBJ1-5; no clear D. The CDR3 length is 15 residues. V was clipped by 3 bases and J by 1 base, with 10 bases between them. Germline V lookup: CDR1 SGHTA, CDR2 FQGNSA. In DNA form, the CDR3 reads TGTGCCAGCAGCTTCGGGGTAGGGAGCAATCAGCCCCAGCATTTT. It translates to CASSFGVGSNQPQHF. Supplemented by reference TRBV7-2 and TRBJ1-5, the full variable domain reads GAGVSQSPSNKVTEKGKDVELRCDPISGHTALYWYRQSLGQGLEFLIYFQGNSAPDKSGLPSDRFSAERTGGSVSTLTIQRTQQEDSAVYLCASSFGVGSNQPQHFGDGTRLSIL.